This entry concerns a single T cell receptor (beta chain). Its antigen is currently unknown. The junction differs from germline at one of its ends, possibly a read error. CDR1 DFQATT and CDR2 SNEGSKA come from the germline V gene (reference sequence). The CDR3 extends over 15 amino acids. The use of a sample-barcoded 5' primer and a J-beta primer mix characterized a second PCR of roughly 6 to 12 cycles. TCRdb processed the 5' RACE reads anew with MiXCR; each CDR3 protein has one entry. The sample has about 730,000 distinct CDR3 sequences; around 40% are singletons. This entry comes from a study of blood T cells in healthy people across ages. Whole-study results and caveats: In older individuals, TCR beta diversity per million T cells was lower, falling roughly linearly with age.

Total RNA extracted from each sample amounted to at least 6 micrograms. This clonotype was obtained from an older woman in good health. The chain recombines TRBV20-1 with TRBJ1-2; possible D gene TRBD1, 5 bases. Sequencing was performed on blood. CDR3 sequence reads: CGASSHGTEVYGYTF. CDR3 DNA sequence: TGCGGTGCGTCGTCGCACGGGACGGAGGTCTATGGCTACACCTTC.